Below are 2 T cell receptor beta chains sequenced from a single sample in a study of T cells in women clearing cervical HPV infection. Method: immunoSEQ multiplex PCR; TCRdb's copy keeps in-frame clones and lacks some. This sample contains tens of thousands of clones. Sequenced material: blood buffy coat. These receptor sequences come from a woman aged 18-70 years with a cervical HPV16 infection that either progressed to CIN3+ or cleared (not recorded which).

As regards this clone: The CDR3 end falls 3 residues outside the read, so it is completed with the germline J gene. The V call is TRBV20-1, the J call TRBJ2-2; D not resolved. Looked up from germline, CDR1 is DFQATT and CDR2 is SNEGSKA (reference sequence). V lost 0 bases and J 1 base, leaving 12 bases between the germline ends. The CDR3 loop spans 16 amino acids. CDR3 loop: CSAREPLGRNTGELFF. CDR3 DNA, as far as it was read: TGCAGTGCTAGAGAGCCCCTTGGCAGGAACACCGGGGAG.

Note on this clone: The read gets to within 3 residues of the CDR3 end, and the germline J gene fills in the rest. The chain has TRBV19 and TRBJ2-5; 9 positions match TRBD1. The CDR3 runs to 14 residues. Looked up from germline, CDR1 is LNHDA and CDR2 is SQIVND (reference sequence). The CDR3 bases that were read are TGTGCCAGTATGGGGGACAGGGTGACAGATACC. It codes for CASMGDRVTDT. The complete CDR3 reads CASMGDRVTDTQYF.